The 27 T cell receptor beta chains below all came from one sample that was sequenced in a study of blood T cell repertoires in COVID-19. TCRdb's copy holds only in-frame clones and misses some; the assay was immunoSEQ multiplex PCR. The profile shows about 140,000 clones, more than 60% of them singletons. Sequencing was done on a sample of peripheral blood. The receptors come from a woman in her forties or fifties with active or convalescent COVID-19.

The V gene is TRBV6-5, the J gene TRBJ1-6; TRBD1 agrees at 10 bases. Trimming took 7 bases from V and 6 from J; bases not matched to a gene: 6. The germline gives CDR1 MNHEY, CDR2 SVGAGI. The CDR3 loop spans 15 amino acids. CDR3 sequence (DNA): TGTGCCAGCAAGACAGGGGGCGCAGCTAATTCACCCCTCCACTTT. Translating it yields CASKTGGAANSPLHF.

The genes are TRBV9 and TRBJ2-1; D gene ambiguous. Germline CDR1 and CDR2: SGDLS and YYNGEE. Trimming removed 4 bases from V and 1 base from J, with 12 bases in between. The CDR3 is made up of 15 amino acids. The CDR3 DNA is TGTGCCAGCAGCCCCGACATGTGGTCCTACAATGAGCAGTTCTTC. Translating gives CASSPDMWSYNEQFF.

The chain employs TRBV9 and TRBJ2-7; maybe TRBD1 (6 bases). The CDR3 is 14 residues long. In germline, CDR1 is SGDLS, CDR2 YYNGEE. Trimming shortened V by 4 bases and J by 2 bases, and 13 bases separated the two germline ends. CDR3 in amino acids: CASSSQTGTYEQYF. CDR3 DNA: TGTGCCAGCAGCTCACAAACAGGGACCTACGAGCAGTACTTC.

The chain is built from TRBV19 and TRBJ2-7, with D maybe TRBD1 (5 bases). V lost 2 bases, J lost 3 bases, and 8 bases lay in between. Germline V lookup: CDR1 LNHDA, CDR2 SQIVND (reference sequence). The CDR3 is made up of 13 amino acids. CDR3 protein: CASSIFRDYEQYF. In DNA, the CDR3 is TGTGCCAGTAGTATATTCAGGGACTACGAGCAGTACTTC.

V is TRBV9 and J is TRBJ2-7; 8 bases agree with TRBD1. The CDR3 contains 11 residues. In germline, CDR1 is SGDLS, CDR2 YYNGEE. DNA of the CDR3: TGTCGGCGCAGGGGGCACTACGAGCAGTACTTC. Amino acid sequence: CRRRGHYEQYF.

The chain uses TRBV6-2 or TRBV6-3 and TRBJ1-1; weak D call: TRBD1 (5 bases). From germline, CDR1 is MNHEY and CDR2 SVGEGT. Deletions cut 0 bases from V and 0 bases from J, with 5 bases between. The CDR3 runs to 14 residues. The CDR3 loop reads CASSYSTVNTEAFF. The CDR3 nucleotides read TGTGCCAGCAGTTACTCGACAGTGAACACTGAAGCTTTCTTT.

CDR3 DNA: TGTGCCAGCAGCCCGGGACAGGGTCCAGGCTACACCTTC. Translated: CASSPGQGPGYTF. The chain combines TRBV7-9 with TRBJ1-2; TRBD1 matches 9 bases. CDR1 SEHNR and CDR2 FQNEAQ come from the germline V gene (reference sequence). V was pared by 5 bases and J by 8 bases, with 6 bases of the junction left unmatched. This CDR3 spans 13 amino acids.

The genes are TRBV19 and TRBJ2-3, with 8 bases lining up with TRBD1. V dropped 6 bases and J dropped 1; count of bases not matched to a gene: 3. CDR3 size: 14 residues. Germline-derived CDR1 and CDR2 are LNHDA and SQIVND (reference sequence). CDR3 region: CASRPTGGTDTQYF. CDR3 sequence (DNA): TGTGCCAGTAGACCGACAGGGGGCACAGATACGCAGTATTTT.

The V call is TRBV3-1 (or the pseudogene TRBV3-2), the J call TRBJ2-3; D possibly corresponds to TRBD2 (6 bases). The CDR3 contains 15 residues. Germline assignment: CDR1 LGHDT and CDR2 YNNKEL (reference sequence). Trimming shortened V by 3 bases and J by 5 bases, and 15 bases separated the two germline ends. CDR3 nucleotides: TGTGCCAGCAGCCACGGGAGAGGCCGGGGAGATACGCAGTATTTT. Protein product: CASSHGRGRGDTQYF.

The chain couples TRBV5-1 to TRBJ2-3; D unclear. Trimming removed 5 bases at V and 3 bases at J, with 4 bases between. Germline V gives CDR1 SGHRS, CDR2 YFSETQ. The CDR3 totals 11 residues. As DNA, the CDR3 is TGCGCCAGCAGATCGACAGATACGCAGTATTTT. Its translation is CASRSTDTQYF.

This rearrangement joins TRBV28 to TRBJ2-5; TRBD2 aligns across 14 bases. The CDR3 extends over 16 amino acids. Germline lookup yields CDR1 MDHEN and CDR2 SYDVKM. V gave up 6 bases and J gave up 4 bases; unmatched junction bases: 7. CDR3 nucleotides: TGTGCCAGCAGGGTTGGGACTAGCGGGAGCAGAGAGACCCAGTACTTC. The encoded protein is CASRVGTSGSRETQYF. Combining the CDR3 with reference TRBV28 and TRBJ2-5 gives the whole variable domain DVKVTQSSRYLVKRTGEKVFLECVQDMDHENMFWYRQDPGLGLRLIYFSYDVKMKEKGDIPEGYSVSREKKERFSLILESASTNQTSMYLCASRVGTSGSRETQYFGPGTRLLVL.

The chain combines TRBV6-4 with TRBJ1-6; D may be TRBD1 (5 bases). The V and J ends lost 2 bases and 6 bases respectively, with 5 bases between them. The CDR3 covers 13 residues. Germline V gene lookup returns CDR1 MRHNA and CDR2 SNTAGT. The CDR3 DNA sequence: TGTGCCAGCAGTGACGACAGTAATTCACCCCTCCACTTT. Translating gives CASSDDSNSPLHF.

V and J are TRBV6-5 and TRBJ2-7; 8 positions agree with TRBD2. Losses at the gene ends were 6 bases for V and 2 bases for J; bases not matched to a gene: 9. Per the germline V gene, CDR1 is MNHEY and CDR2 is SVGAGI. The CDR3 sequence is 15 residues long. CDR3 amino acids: CASSHTGGITYEQYF. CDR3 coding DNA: TGTGCCAGCAGCCATACGGGGGGGATTACCTACGAGCAGTACTTC.

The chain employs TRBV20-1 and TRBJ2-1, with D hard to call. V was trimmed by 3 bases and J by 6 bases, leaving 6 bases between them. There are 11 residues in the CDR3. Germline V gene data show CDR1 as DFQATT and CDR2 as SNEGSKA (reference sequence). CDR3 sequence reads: CSASPVNEQFF. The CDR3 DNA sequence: TGCAGTGCTAGTCCAGTCAATGAGCAGTTCTTC.

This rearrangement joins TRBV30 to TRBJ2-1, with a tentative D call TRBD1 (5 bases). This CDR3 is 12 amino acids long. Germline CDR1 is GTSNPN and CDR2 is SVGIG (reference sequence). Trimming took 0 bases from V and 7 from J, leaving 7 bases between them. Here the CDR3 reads CAWSVKGNEQFF. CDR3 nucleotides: TGTGCCTGGAGTGTAAAGGGGAATGAGCAGTTCTTC.

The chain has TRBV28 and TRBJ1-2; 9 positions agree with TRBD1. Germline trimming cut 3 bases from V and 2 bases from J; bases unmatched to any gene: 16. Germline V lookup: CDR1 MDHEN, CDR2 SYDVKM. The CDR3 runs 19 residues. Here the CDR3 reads CASSFPILGQGDSNYGYTF. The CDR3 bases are TGTGCCAGCAGTTTCCCTATCTTGGGACAGGGAGATTCGAACTATGGCTACACCTTC.

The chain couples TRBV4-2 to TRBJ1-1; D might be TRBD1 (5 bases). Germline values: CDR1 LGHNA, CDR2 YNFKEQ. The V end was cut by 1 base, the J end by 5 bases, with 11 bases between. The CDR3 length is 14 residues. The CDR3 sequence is CASSQVAGNTEAFF. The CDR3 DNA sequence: TGTGCCAGCAGCCAAGTGGCAGGGAATACTGAAGCTTTCTTT.

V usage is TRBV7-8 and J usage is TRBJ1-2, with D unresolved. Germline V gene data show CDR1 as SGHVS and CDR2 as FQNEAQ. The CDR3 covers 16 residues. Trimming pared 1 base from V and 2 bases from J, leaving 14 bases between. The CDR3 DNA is TGTGCCAGCAGCTTAGTGGCCGGGGAAGTAAACTATGGCTACACCTTC. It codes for CASSLVAGEVNYGYTF.

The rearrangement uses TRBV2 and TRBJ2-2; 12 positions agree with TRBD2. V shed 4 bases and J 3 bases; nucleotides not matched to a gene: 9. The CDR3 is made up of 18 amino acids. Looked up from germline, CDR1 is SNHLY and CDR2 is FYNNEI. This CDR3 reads CASSGVRLAGVDTGELFF. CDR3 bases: TGTGCCAGCAGTGGGGTTCGACTAGCGGGAGTTGACACCGGGGAGCTGTTTTTT.

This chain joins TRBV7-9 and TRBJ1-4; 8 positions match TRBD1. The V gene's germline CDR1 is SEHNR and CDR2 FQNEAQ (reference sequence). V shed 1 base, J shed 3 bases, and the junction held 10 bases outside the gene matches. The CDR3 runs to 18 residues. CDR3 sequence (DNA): TGTGCCAGCAGCTTAGGGTGGGACAGGTCGGGCGCTAATGAAAAACTGTTTTTT. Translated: CASSLGWDRSGANEKLFF.

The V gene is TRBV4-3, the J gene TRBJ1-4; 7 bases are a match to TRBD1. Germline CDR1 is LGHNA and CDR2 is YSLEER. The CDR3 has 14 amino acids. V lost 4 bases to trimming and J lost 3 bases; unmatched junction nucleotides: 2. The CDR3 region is CASSRTGPNEKLFF. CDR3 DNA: TGCGCCAGCAGCCGGACAGGCCCTAATGAAAAACTGTTTTTT.

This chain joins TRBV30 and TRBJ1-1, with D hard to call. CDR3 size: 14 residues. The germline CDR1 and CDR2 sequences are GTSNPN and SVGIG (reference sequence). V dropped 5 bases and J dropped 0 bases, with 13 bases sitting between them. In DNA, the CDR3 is TGTGCCTGGGCGGGAAAGGTTATGAACACTGAAGCTTTCTTT. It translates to CAWAGKVMNTEAFF.

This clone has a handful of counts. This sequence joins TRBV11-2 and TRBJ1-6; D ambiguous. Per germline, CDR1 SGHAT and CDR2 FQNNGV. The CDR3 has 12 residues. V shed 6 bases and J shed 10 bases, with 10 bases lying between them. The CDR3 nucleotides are TGTGCCAGCAGTCAATACGGGTCACCCCTCCACTTT. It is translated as CASSQYGSPLHF.

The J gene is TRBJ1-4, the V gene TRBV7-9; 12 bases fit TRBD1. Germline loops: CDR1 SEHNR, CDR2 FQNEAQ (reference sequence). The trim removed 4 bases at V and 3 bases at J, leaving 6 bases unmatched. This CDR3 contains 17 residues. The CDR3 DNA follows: TGTGCCAGCAGCTCTCGGGACAGGGGGCTTCCTAATGAAAAACTGTTTTTT. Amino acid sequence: CASSSRDRGLPNEKLFF.

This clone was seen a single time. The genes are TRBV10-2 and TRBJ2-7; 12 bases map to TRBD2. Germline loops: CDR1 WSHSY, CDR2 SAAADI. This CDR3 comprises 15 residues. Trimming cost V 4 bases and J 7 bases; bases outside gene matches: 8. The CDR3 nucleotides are TGCGCCAGCAGTGCTAGCGGGGGGGCCTCGCGTGAGCAGTACTTC. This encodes CASSASGGASREQYF.

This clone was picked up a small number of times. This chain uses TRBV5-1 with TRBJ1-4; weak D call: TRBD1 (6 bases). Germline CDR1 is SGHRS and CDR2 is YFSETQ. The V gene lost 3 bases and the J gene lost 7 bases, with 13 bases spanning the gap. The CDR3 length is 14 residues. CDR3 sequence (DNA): TGCGCCAGCAGCTCACAGGGACTAGGTGAAAAACTGTTTTTT. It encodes CASSSQGLGEKLFF.

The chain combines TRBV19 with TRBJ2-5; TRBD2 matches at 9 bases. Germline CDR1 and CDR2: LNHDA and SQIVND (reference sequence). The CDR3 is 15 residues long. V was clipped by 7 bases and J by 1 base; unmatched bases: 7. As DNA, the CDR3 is TGTGCCAGTACCCGGGCTAGCGGGGCCCAAGAGACCCAGTACTTC. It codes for CASTRASGAQETQYF.